The subject of this entry is one T cell receptor beta chain. No antigen is known for it. This entry belongs to a study of radiation and T cells in renal cell carcinoma. General observations from the study: Pretreatment tumor biopsies were lacking, so baseline clonotypes are unknown.

The time point is: baseline pretreatment blood. Specified treatment: 15 Gy SBRT to primary tumor, nephrectomy 4 weeks later. Clones were read by immunoSEQ multiplex PCR, and TCRdb kept only the in-frame ones, dropping some. The sample lists more than 140,000 clones, 70% to 90% seen once, with around 21% in the top ten. Germline CDR1 reads GTSNPN; CDR2 reads SVGIG (reference sequence). This CDR3 is 12 amino acids long. V shed 3 bases and J shed 4 bases, with 10 bases lying between them. V usage is TRBV30 and J usage is TRBJ2-7, with D possibly TRBD1 on 6 matching bases. This receptor was taken from a woman in her forties or fifties with renal cell carcinoma. Specimen: blood, collected from a patient whose treatment included radiotherapy and nephrectomy. CDR3 protein: CAWSPGEYEQYF. In DNA, the CDR3 is TGTGCCTGGAGCCCAGGGGAGTACGAGCAGTACTTC.